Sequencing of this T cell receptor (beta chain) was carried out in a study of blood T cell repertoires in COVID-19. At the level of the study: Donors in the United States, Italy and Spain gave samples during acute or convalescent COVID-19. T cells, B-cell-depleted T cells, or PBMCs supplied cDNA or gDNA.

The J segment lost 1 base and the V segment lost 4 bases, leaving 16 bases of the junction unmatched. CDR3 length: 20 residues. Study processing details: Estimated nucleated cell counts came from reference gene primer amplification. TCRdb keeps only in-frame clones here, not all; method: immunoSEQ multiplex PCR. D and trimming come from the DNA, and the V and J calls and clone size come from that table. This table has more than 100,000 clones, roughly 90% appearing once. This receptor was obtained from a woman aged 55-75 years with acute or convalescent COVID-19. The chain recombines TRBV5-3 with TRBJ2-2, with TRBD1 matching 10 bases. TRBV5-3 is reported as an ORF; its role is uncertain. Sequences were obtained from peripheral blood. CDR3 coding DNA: TGTGCCAGAAGCCACTTAGACCCGGGACAGGGGCCTGAGAACACCGGGGAGCTGTTTTTT. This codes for CARSHLDPGQGPENTGELFF.